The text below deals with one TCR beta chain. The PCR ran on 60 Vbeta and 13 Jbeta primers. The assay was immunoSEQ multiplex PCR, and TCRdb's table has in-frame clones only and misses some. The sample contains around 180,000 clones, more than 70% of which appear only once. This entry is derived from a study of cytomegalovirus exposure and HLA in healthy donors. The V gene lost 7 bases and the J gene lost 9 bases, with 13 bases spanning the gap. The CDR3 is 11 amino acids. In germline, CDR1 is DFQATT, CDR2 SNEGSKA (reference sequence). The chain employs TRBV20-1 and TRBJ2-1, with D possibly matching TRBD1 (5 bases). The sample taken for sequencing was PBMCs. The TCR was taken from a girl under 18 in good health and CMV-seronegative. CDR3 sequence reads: CSEAIGVEQFF. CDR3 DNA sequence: TGCAGTGAGGCGATAGGGGTTGAGCAGTTCTTC.